This T cell receptor (beta chain) is drawn from a study of beta chain features in type 1 diabetes. The study reverse transcribed the entire isolated RNA, so it sequenced expressed TCRB transcripts. Libraries were prepared by immunoSEQ multiplex PCR; TCRdb keeps only in-frame clonotypes and omits some of them. The sample records more than 250,000 clones, 15% being singletons. CDR1 is SQVTM, CDR2 ANQGSEA, per germline. V was pared by 1 base and J by 2 bases, with 3 bases of the junction left unmatched. The CDR3 extends over 15 amino acids. Study-wide results and limits: Shortening that was moderate but significant affected the TCRB CDR3s of Type 1 diabetes patients in all four CD4+ subsets.

Note on this clone: Its antigen is undetermined. Additional DNA sequences in this sample encode the identical CDR3.

V is TRBV29-1 and J is TRBJ2-1, with 9 nucleotides matching TRBD2. The sequencing sample was made of naive CD4+ T cells from blood. The sequence came from a man between 18 and 29 years old with type 1 diabetes. CDR3 residues: CSVEGLAGTYNEQFF. DNA for the CDR3: TGCAGCGTTGAAGGTCTAGCGGGGACCTACAATGAGCAGTTCTTC.